This T cell receptor beta chain stems from a study of shared clonotypes between healthy human individuals. Turning to the study itself: The donor group consisted of a couple of women and three men, aged 18 to 49. General study results and limits: The sole specimen, blood, was sampled, and tissue repertoires likely differ. Generation of non-shared clonotypes was less probable than generation of clonotypes shared by all four donors.

A split of CD4+ cells into CD45RA+ naive and CD45RA-negative memory subsets was performed. Concerning this clone itself: Antigen specificity is unknown.

TCRdb's copy holds only in-frame clones and misses some; the assay was immunoSEQ multiplex PCR. The sample holds a few million clones, approximately 90% seen once. Germline-derived CDR1 and CDR2 are SGHTA and FQGNSA. V lost 1 base to trimming and J lost 7 bases, with 14 bases between them. CDR3 length: 16 amino acids. This clonotype was obtained from a man younger than 35 in good health. The genes are TRBV7-2 and TRBJ1-6; a weak D match, TRBD1 (6 bases). Sequencing input: naive CD4+ T cells sorted from blood. Indicated subset: CD45RA+ positively selected. This CDR3 reads CASSLGAGTNNSPLHF. CDR3 sequence (DNA): TGTGCCAGCAGCTTAGGCGCAGGGACAAACAATTCACCCCTCCACTTT.